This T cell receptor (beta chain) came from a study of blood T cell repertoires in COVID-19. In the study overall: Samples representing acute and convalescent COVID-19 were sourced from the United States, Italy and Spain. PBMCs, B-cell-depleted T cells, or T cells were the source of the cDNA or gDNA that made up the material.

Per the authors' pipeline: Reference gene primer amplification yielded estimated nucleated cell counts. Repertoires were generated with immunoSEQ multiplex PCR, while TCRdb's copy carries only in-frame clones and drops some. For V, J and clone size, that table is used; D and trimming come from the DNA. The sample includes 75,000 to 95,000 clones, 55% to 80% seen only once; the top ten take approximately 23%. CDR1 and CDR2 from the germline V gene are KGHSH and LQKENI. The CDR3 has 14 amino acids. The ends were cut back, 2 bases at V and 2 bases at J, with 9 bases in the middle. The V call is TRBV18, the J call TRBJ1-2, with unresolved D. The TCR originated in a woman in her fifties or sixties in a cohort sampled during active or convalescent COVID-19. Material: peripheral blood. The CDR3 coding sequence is TGTGCCAGCTCACCAAATCCGGGAAACTATGGCTACACCTTC. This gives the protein CASSPNPGNYGYTF.